The source of this T cell receptor beta chain is a study of blood T cell repertoires in COVID-19. The overall study: Sources were T cells, B-cell-depleted T cells, or PBMCs; the material itself was cDNA or gDNA.

Authors' methods: Estimation of nucleated cell counts relied on the amplification of reference gene primers. Only in-frame clones appear in the TCRdb table, and some are missing; sequencing was by immunoSEQ multiplex PCR. For V, J and clone size, that table is used; D and trimming come from the DNA. The table lists about 350,000 clones, roughly 84% of them singletons. The CDR3 extends over 18 amino acids. The V and J ends lost 2 bases and 10 bases, in that order; junction bases with no gene match: 18. From germline, CDR1 is SGHRS and CDR2 YFSETQ. Assignment of participants to cohorts was predicated upon participant-reported clinical history. Two negative PCRs, clearance, or symptom resolution had been documented for recovered Cohort 3 donors.

This receptor was taken from a woman aged 25 to 39 who had recovered from COVID-19. The chain couples TRBV5-1 to TRBJ1-6; TRBD1 matches 7 bases. Input material: PBMCs or T cells enriched from blood (not recorded which). CDR3 amino acids: CASSFNIRQEGARSPLHF. The CDR3, as DNA: TGCGCCAGCAGCTTCAATATTCGACAGGAGGGGGCAAGATCACCCCTCCACTTT.